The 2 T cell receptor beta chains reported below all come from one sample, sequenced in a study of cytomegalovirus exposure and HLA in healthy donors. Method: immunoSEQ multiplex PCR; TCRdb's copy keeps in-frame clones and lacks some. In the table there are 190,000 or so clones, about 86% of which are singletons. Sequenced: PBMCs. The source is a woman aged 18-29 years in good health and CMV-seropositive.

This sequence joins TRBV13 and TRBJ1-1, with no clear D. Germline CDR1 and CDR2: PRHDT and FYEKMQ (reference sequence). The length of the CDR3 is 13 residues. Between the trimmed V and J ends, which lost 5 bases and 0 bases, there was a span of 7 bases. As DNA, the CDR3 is TGTGCCAGCAGCCACAATATGAACACTGAAGCTTTCTTT. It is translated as CASSHNMNTEAFF.

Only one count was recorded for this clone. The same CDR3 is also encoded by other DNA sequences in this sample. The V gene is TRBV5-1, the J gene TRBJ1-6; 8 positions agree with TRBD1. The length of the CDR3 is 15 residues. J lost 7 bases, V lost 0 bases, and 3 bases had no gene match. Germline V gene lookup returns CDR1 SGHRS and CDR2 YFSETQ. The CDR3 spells CASSLDGQGNSPLHF. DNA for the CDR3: TGCGCCAGCAGCTTGGATGGACAGGGAAATTCACCCCTCCACTTT.